This T cell receptor beta chain was recovered during a study of TIL therapy for anti-PD-1-resistant metastatic lung cancer (dated by TCRdb to the early 2020s). For context, the study as a whole: Tumors were harvested before any PD-1/PD-L1 blockade; patients then received nivolumab, and those progressing received lymphodepletion, expanded TIL infusion and IL-2. A median non-synonymous tumor mutation burden of more than 1.2 mutations per megabase was determined across the cohort by whole-exome sequencing. Tumor and peripheral blood T cell receptor beta sequencing was used to track clonotypes across tumor, expanded TIL product and serial blood samples. Most of the cohort had lung adenocarcinoma, including a handful of EGFR-mutant tumors and two ALK-rearranged tumors, and half of the patients were either current or former smokers. Enrolled patients had a median age of almost 55 years (range about 38-85) and a median tumor PD-L1 proportion score of less than 7.5%. What the study reported, not specific to this receptor: Infused TIL clonotypes partially replaced the baseline peripheral repertoire then decayed over months, with no apparent association between persistence and response. The cohort was highly selected, including more treatment-naive, never-smoker and oncogene-addicted patients than is typical, which limits generalizability. The study protocol defined all tumor marker inferences as exploratory.

As for this clone: What antigen it recognizes has not been identified. Qualities for individual bases were not recorded, and no much larger clone is one base off.

The time point label on this specimen signifies: pre-treatment sample, taken before nivolumab and TIL therapy. Adults with stage 4 NSCLC were enrolled from October 2017 to early 2020 in a dual-center phase I trial. The samples were obtained from a phase I trial that was single-arm and open-label and tested tumor-infiltrating lymphocyte therapy combined with nivolumab in advanced non-small cell lung cancer. Blood mononuclear cells from EDTA tubes were separated on a Ficoll gradient and snap-frozen as pellets, and DNA was extracted from the cells using a Qiagen mini-prep kit. V is reduced by 3 bases and J by 4 bases, leaving a spacing of 9 bases between them. Reading from cysteine to phenylalanine, the CDR3 counts 13 amino acids. Solely the CDR3 DNA is kept, with 39 bases framed from the first base. CDR1 SGHTS and CDR2 YDEGEE are derived from the germline V gene. TCR beta CDR3 regions were amplified from genomic DNA by bias-controlled multiplex PCR with the immunoSEQ v3 hsTCRB kit. An Illumina NextSeq 500 was used to sequence the TCR libraries, reaching 2 million or so read pairs at survey level or roughly 4.5-6 million at deep level. The authors' pipeline ran thus. V, D and J genes were assigned, non-productive sequences were removed, and clonality was reported by immunoSEQ Analyzer software. Repertoires were compared using productive Simpson clonality and Morisita overlap index of productive TRB rearrangements between infused TIL and blood. The absolute count of a clonotype in blood was estimated by multiplying the lymphocyte count by the CD3+ fraction and by the productive frequency of the clone. TCRdb mirrors the immuneACCESS table, restricted to in-frame sequences. Some clones are absent from its copies; in checked studies, under half trace to an unresolved V gene, and the reason for the others is unknown. V, J and clone size are those of that table, while D and trimming were read from the DNA. The sample records 30,000 or so clones, 74% of which are singletons. The ten top clones hold around 2.9% of the sample.

The TCR was taken from a woman between 30 and 80 years old with non-small cell lung cancer. This material consisted of blood, taken at baseline. The chain uses TRBV5-8 and TRBJ2-3; the D gene cannot be named for sure. The CDR3 corresponds to CASSYSDSDTQYF. In nucleotides, the sequence is TGTGCCAGCAGCTACTCAGACTCAGATACGCAGTATTTT. Joined to the reference TRBV5-8 and TRBJ2-3 proteins, this CDR3 gives the full variable domain: EAGVTQSPTHLIKTRGQQATLRCSPISGHTSVYWYQQALGLGLQFLLWYDEGEERNRGNFPPRFSGRQFPNYSSELNVNALELEDSALYLCASSYSDSDTQYFGPGTRLTVL.